The 9 T cell receptor beta chains in this list originate from one sample, sequenced in a study of T cell changes during pregnancy in multiple sclerosis. The repertoire was sequenced with immunoSEQ multiplex PCR; TCRdb's copy has only in-frame clones and lacks some. Of 93,000 or so clones listed, 80% to 95% are singletons. The sample in question was peripheral blood, obtained before pregnancy. These receptors came from a female donor with multiple sclerosis, enrolled in a pregnancy study.

This CDR3 reads CASSYDSQETQYF. Written as DNA, the CDR3 is TGTGCCAGCAGTTACGACAGCCAAGAGACCCAGTACTTC. The chain links TRBV6-6 to TRBJ2-5, with D possibly being TRBD1 (5 bases). The CDR3 covers 13 residues. Germline V CDR1 and CDR2: MNHNY, SVGAGI (reference sequence). Trimming took 2 bases from V and 1 from J, leaving 5 bases between them.

The chain links TRBV27 to TRBJ2-2; 7 bases fit TRBD1. The junction had 5 bases not matched to a gene; V was cut back by 7 bases and J by 0 bases. The V gene's germline CDR1 is MNHEY and CDR2 SMNVEV (reference sequence). The length of the CDR3 is 15 residues. The CDR3 spells CASTNRGPNTGELFF. In nucleotides, the CDR3 is TGTGCCAGCACCAACAGGGGCCCGAACACCGGGGAGCTGTTTTTT.

The chain has TRBV16 and TRBJ1-1; 8 nucleotides agree with TRBD1. CDR1 KGHSY and CDR2 FQNENV come from the germline V gene. This CDR3 has 15 amino acids. Trimming took 1 base from V and 6 from J; bases not matched to a gene: 7. The CDR3 nucleotides are TGTGCCAGCAGCCAATTCGAACAGGGGGGCTCTGAAGCTTTCTTT. Its translation: CASSQFEQGGSEAFF.

V and J are TRBV30 and TRBJ1-4; D might be TRBD1 (5 bases). The V end was cut by 1 base, the J end by 5 bases, with 14 bases between. This CDR3 spans 15 amino acids. Per the germline V gene, CDR1 is GTSNPN and CDR2 is SVGIG (reference sequence). The CDR3 coding sequence is TGTGCCTGGAGTGGTGGGACTGCTGGGAATGAAAAACTGTTTTTT. This gives the protein CAWSGGTAGNEKLFF.

The chain links TRBV9 to TRBJ2-1; 8 bases align to TRBD2. The CDR3 is 17 residues long. V trimming: 0 bases; J trimming: 0 bases; junction bases outside the gene matches: 5. Germline CDR1 reads SGDLS; CDR2 reads YYNGEE. The CDR3 DNA follows: TGTGCCAGCAGCGTAGAAACTAGCGGTTACTCCTACAATGAGCAGTTCTTC. This codes for CASSVETSGYSYNEQFF.

V usage is TRBV27 and J usage is TRBJ2-7; TRBD1 matches at 9 bases. This CDR3 is built from 18 residues. Germline CDR1 reads MNHEY; CDR2 reads SMNVEV (reference sequence). The V and J ends lost 5 bases and 0 bases, in that order; junction bases with no gene match: 14. The CDR3 DNA reads TGTGCCAGCAGTCCCGCCCTCTACCGGGACAGGGCCTCCTACGAGCAGTACTTC. Amino acids: CASSPALYRDRASYEQYF.

The chain couples TRBV18 to TRBJ1-5; tentative D call: TRBD1 (5 bases). The CDR3 is 17 amino acids. Germline lookup yields CDR1 KGHSH and CDR2 LQKENI. V was pared by 2 bases and J by 1 base, with 15 bases between. The CDR3 DNA is TGTGCCAGCTCACCAATCCCCGGGGGGGTAAGCAATCAGCCCCAGCATTTT. This gives the protein CASSPIPGGVSNQPQHF.

CDR3 sequence: CASSLFDSGYEQFF. The CDR3 coding sequence is TGTGCCAGCAGCTTGTTCGACTCCGGGTATGAGCAGTTCTTC. V usage is TRBV7-8 and J usage is TRBJ2-1; unclear D gene. Germline loops: CDR1 SGHVS, CDR2 FQNEAQ. V shed 3 bases and J shed 8 bases, with 14 bases lying between them. CDR3 length: 14 amino acids.

The chain carries TRBV19 and TRBJ1-5; 8 bases match TRBD1. Germline V gene data show CDR1 as LNHDA and CDR2 as SQIVND (reference sequence). CDR3 length: 15 residues. V gave up 5 bases and J gave up 0 bases; unmatched junction bases: 3. The CDR3 nucleotides are TGTGCCAGTAGTTCACAGGGGGATAGCAATCAGCCCCAGCATTTT. Protein product: CASSSQGDSNQPQHF.